These T cell receptor beta chains were read from a single sample in a study of CD8 T cells in ankylosing spondylitis. Via MiXCR, TCRdb re-called the 5' RACE reads, giving one row per CDR3 protein. This sample has about 200,000 distinct CDR3 sequences; roughly 13% occur once, and the top ten carry about 17%. The sequencing sample was made of blood, either unsorted or a sorted T cell fraction (not recorded which). The receptors shown here come from a male donor with ankylosing spondylitis or in good health (not recorded which). Both conserved end residues are part of each CDR3.

cdr3_aa: CASSSRDPYNEQFF; j_call: TRBJ2-1; v_call: TRBV7-9
cdr3_aa: CASSDGTDRWQFF; j_call: TRBJ2-1; v_call: TRBV7-9
cdr3_aa: CASSTGDRGRTGELFF; j_call: TRBJ2-2; v_call: TRBV6-5
cdr3_aa: CSARRTSGRYNEQFF; j_call: TRBJ2-1; v_call: TRBV20-1
cdr3_aa: CASSFGLAGGPANEQYF; j_call: TRBJ2-7; v_call: TRBV5-1
cdr3_aa: CASRGHSTDTQYF; j_call: TRBJ2-3; v_call: TRBV11-2
cdr3_aa: CASSLSETYEQYF; j_call: TRBJ2-7; v_call: TRBV27
cdr3_aa: CASNRGNYGYTF; j_call: TRBJ1-2; v_call: TRBV2
cdr3_aa: CASSLRASGGTRSTDTQYF; j_call: TRBJ2-3; v_call: TRBV11-1
cdr3_aa: CAISESISSGSYEQYF; j_call: TRBJ2-7; v_call: TRBV10-3
cdr3_aa: CATSDLRDVGDTQYF; j_call: TRBJ2-3; v_call: TRBV24-1
cdr3_aa: CASSQVGRDYGYTF; j_call: TRBJ1-2; v_call: TRBV4-1
cdr3_aa: CASSLHPGFNTEAFF; j_call: TRBJ1-1; v_call: TRBV7-6
cdr3_aa: CASSLKQLNYGYTF; j_call: TRBJ1-2; v_call: TRBV7-2
cdr3_aa: CASSLAMADTQYF; j_call: TRBJ2-3; v_call: TRBV4-1
cdr3_aa: CALRGGGGGYTF; j_call: TRBJ1-2; v_call: TRBV2
cdr3_aa: CSANLDNNEQFF; j_call: TRBJ2-1; v_call: TRBV20-1
cdr3_aa: CASSPDDTFQPQHF; j_call: TRBJ1-5; v_call: TRBV4-1
cdr3_aa: CSARSWKNTEAFF; j_call: TRBJ1-1; v_call: TRBV20-1
cdr3_aa: CASSSNTGVLGFEQYF; j_call: TRBJ2-7; v_call: TRBV5-1
cdr3_aa: CASSKEGTKSASTDTQYF; j_call: TRBJ2-3; v_call: TRBV21-1
cdr3_aa: CASSAELGYNEQFF; j_call: TRBJ2-1; v_call: TRBV9
cdr3_aa: CASSPRTSGRTTDTQYF; j_call: TRBJ2-3; v_call: TRBV5-5
cdr3_aa: CASSSGGSGADTQYF; j_call: TRBJ2-3; v_call: TRBV5-1